Included here is one TCR beta chain sequence, with context. The antigen is undetermined. Compared with germline, one end of the junction differs, possibly owing to a read error. This CDR3 is built from 16 residues. Germline CDR1 SEHNR, CDR2 FQNEAQ (reference sequence). This entry is derived from a study of cytomegalovirus exposure and HLA in healthy donors. On the study more broadly: Across around 400 genotyped donors, around 80% landed in the Caucasian-associated ancestry cluster. Overall study results and limits: Upon later analysis, TCR association rates were observed to vary by HLA locus, being highest for DRB1 and lowest for HLA-C.

A multiplex PCR was run with 60 Vbeta primers and 13 Jbeta primers. Generated by immunoSEQ multiplex PCR, the TCRdb table keeps only in-frame clones and is missing some. This sample has around 190,000 clones, with about 79% found just once. The TCR comes from a girl aged 2 to 9 in good health and CMV-seropositive. What was sequenced was PBMCs. The chain links TRBV7-9 to TRBJ2-1; 7 bases agree with TRBD2. The CDR3 spells CSSSLGGTVDYNEQFF. CDR3 in DNA: TGTTCCAGCAGCTTGGGAGGGACCGTCGATTACAATGAGCAGTTCTTC.